This TCR beta chain was retrieved from a study of chronic HIV infection and antiretroviral therapy. There are 19 residues in the CDR3. The V gene end was trimmed by 3 bases and the J gene end by 5 bases; junction bases not matched to a gene: 13. Germline V gene lookup returns CDR1 MGHRA and CDR2 YSYEKL. TCRdb redid the calling of the 5' RACE reads with MiXCR, one entry per CDR3 protein. The sample holds roughly 50,000 distinct CDR3 sequences, about 18% seen once. This sequence was found in an adult who had HIV and had not received antiretroviral therapy, or was an uninfected healthy control (not recorded which). The specimen sequenced was peripheral blood. The chain is built from TRBV4-1 and TRBJ2-3, with 14 nucleotides matching TRBD2. CDR3 residues: CASSQGTLGTSGSLDTQYF. In DNA form, the CDR3 reads TGCGCCAGCAGCCAGGGAACCCTGGGGACTAGCGGGAGTCTAGATACGCAGTATTTT.